Each of the 20 T cell receptor beta chains below was sequenced from the same sample in a study of cytomegalovirus exposure and HLA in healthy donors. TCRdb's copy holds only in-frame clones and misses some; the assay was immunoSEQ multiplex PCR. Among around 150,000 clones listed, approximately 87% were seen once. The specimen was PBMCs. Receptors were obtained from a woman aged 30 to 39 in good health and CMV-seronegative.

This clone was seen just once. The rearrangement links TRBV28 to TRBJ2-7; D gene ambiguous. The V end was cut by 2 bases, the J end by 4 bases, with 12 bases between. The CDR3 contains 14 residues. Germline loops: CDR1 MDHEN, CDR2 SYDVKM. The CDR3 spells CASSLGGNAYEQYF. DNA for the CDR3: TGTGCCAGCAGTTTAGGTGGGAATGCGTACGAGCAGTACTTC.

This clone showed up just once. This sequence joins TRBV10-3 and TRBJ2-1, with 9 positions matching TRBD1. The CDR3 totals 15 residues. Germline V lookup: CDR1 ENHRY, CDR2 SYGVKD. V lost 6 bases to trimming and J lost 4 bases; unmatched junction nucleotides: 7. The CDR3 DNA is TGTGCCATCAGGGCGGACAGGGGAGATTACAATGAGCAGTTCTTC. Translation: CAIRADRGDYNEQFF.

The chain uses TRBV7-2 and TRBJ1-5; TRBD1 is a possible D gene (5 bases). Between the trimmed V and J ends, which lost 3 bases and 0 bases, there was a span of 12 bases. In germline, CDR1 is SGHTA, CDR2 FQGNSA. This CDR3 has 16 amino acids. CDR3 nucleotide sequence: TGTGCCAGCAGCTTGGGGCAGGACCGTAGCAATCAGCCCCAGCATTTT. Its translation: CASSLGQDRSNQPQHF.

V and J are TRBV6-5 and TRBJ2-1; no reliable D call. CDR3 size: 12 residues. Germline values: CDR1 MNHEY, CDR2 SVGAGI. V lost 0 bases, J lost 8 bases, and 5 bases lay in between. The CDR3 DNA reads as TGTGCCAGCAGTTACTCGAGAGATGAGCAGTTCTTC. This sequence encodes CASSYSRDEQFF.

The chain carries TRBV6-1 and TRBJ2-1, with D tentatively TRBD1 or TRBD2 (6 bases each). The CDR3 extends over 16 amino acids. In germline, CDR1 is MNHNS, CDR2 SASEGT. The V and J ends lost 4 bases and 4 bases respectively, with 17 bases between them. The CDR3 DNA follows: TGTGCCAGCAGTGCCGCTCGCGGGACATCTTACAATGAGCAGTTCTTC. Encoded protein: CASSAARGTSYNEQFF.

The V and J genes are TRBV6-6 and TRBJ1-1; D is unclear. Trimming shortened V by 3 bases and J by 11 bases, and 19 bases separated the two germline ends. Germline loops: CDR1 MNHNY, CDR2 SVGAGI (reference sequence). This CDR3 spans 14 amino acids. The DNA of the CDR3 is TGTGCCAGCAGTTATCAGAAGGACGGGTCCGCGGCTTTCTTT. This codes for CASSYQKDGSAAFF.

The CDR3 protein is CASSLRLKGHEQFF. CDR3 DNA sequence: TGTGCCAGCAGCTTACGTCTGAAGGGGCATGAGCAGTTCTTC. The chain uses TRBV7-2 and TRBJ2-1; possibly TRBD1 for D (5 bases). The germline gives CDR1 SGHTA, CDR2 FQGNSA. Trimming removed 2 bases at V and 8 bases at J, with 13 bases between. There are 14 residues in the CDR3.

The chain uses TRBV9 and TRBJ2-3; 9 bases fit TRBD2. The germline V gene encodes CDR1 SGDLS and CDR2 YYNGEE. V was clipped by 3 bases and J by 4 bases; unmatched bases: 3. The CDR3 runs 14 residues. CDR3 residues: CASSDGGGADTQYF. In DNA, the CDR3 is TGTGCCAGCAGCGACGGCGGGGGGGCAGATACGCAGTATTTT.

With respect to this clone: Other nucleotide sequences in the sample specify the same CDR3. This chain's CDR3 is CASSLGDTQYF. CDR3 DNA sequence: TGTGCCAGCAGCTTGGGGGATACGCAGTATTTT. The chain carries TRBV5-4 and TRBJ2-3, with unresolved D. This CDR3 is 11 amino acids long. Between the trimmed V and J ends, which lost 0 bases and 6 bases, there was a span of 2 bases. Germline loops: CDR1 SGHNT, CDR2 YYREEE (reference sequence).

J is TRBJ1-4 and V is TRBV6-5; D gene unclear. The CDR3 runs to 13 residues. CDR1 is MNHEY and CDR2 is SVGAGI in the germline V gene. The V gene lost 2 bases and the J gene lost 10 bases, with 11 bases spanning the gap. In nucleotides, the CDR3 is TGTGCCAGCAGTTACAGTCTGGGTGGAAAACTGTTTTTT. It codes for CASSYSLGGKLFF.

J is TRBJ2-7 and V is TRBV4-3, with 10 positions matching TRBD2. The V segment lost 0 bases and the J segment 7 bases; nucleotides outside the gene matches: 9. The V gene's germline CDR1 is LGHNA and CDR2 YSLEER. The CDR3 runs 16 residues. CDR3 protein: CASSQDAAGGPGEQYF. CDR3 sequence (DNA): TGCGCCAGCAGCCAAGACGCAGCGGGAGGGCCGGGGGAGCAGTACTTC.

The J gene is TRBJ1-2, the V gene TRBV6-5; no clear D gene. Trimming removed 7 bases from V and 0 bases from J, with 3 bases in between. This CDR3 has 11 amino acids. Germline V gives CDR1 MNHEY, CDR2 SVGAGI. CDR3: CASKANYGYTF. In DNA form, the CDR3 reads TGTGCCAGCAAAGCTAACTATGGCTACACCTTC.

This chain connects TRBV30 to TRBJ1-2; D gene ambiguous. V gave up 0 bases and J gave up 5 bases, with 16 bases separating them. This CDR3 is built from 15 residues. Germline lookup yields CDR1 GTSNPN and CDR2 SVGIG (reference sequence). The CDR3 here is CAWSVPAGNGYGYTF. The CDR3 nucleotides read TGTGCCTGGAGTGTACCGGCTGGGAACGGGTATGGCTACACCTTC.

V usage is TRBV29-1 and J usage is TRBJ2-7; TRBD2 might be the D (6 bases). The CDR3 is 12 residues long. Trimming removed 7 bases from V and 0 bases from J, with 10 bases in between. Germline CDR1 is SQVTM and CDR2 is ANQGSEA. Here the CDR3 reads CSAAGSSYEQYF. The CDR3 nucleotides read TGCAGCGCTGCGGGATCCTCCTACGAGCAGTACTTC.

The chain uses TRBV10-1 and TRBJ2-4; weak D call: TRBD1 (7 bases). CDR3 length: 19 residues. Germline V gene data show CDR1 as WNHNN and CDR2 as SYGVQD (reference sequence). The V end lost 0 bases, the J end lost 6 bases, and 24 bases lay between the germline ends. CDR3 nucleotides: TGCGCCAGCAGTGAGTCGGCCCACAAACAGGGGAACGGGGGAAACATTCAGTACTTC. This gives the protein CASSESAHKQGNGGNIQYF.

The chain joins TRBV5-1 to TRBJ2-1, with D unresolved. The CDR3 consists of 16 residues. V gave up 4 bases and J gave up 0 bases, with 14 bases separating them. Germline CDR1 reads SGHRS; CDR2 reads YFSETQ. The CDR3 here is CASSPDARSSYNEQFF. CDR3 bases: TGCGCCAGCAGCCCCGACGCCAGGAGCTCCTACAATGAGCAGTTCTTC.

The chain uses TRBV6-5 and TRBJ1-1, with D maybe TRBD1 (5 bases). V was clipped by 0 bases and J by 4 bases, with 15 bases between them. Germline V CDR1 and CDR2: MNHEY, SVGAGI. This CDR3 contains 16 residues. CDR3 protein: CASSYSTAKRGTEAFF. The CDR3 DNA reads TGTGCCAGCAGTTACTCGACGGCCAAGAGGGGCACTGAAGCTTTCTTT.

The rearrangement joins TRBV28 to TRBJ2-7; the match to TRBD1 covers 7 bases. V lost 10 bases to trimming and J lost 1 base; unmatched junction nucleotides: 7. CDR1 and CDR2 (germline): MDHEN, SYDVKM. CDR3 length equals 13 residues. CDR3: CATDRVGSYEQYF. Here the CDR3 DNA reads TGTGCCACCGACAGGGTTGGGTCCTACGAGCAGTACTTC.

V usage is TRBV15 and J usage is TRBJ2-7; 7 positions match TRBD2. The CDR3 loop spans 17 amino acids. J gave up 5 bases and V 2 bases, and 15 bases lay outside the gene matches. Per germline, CDR1 LNHNV and CDR2 YYDKDF (reference sequence). CDR3 coding DNA: TGTGCCACCAGCAGATCCACGACACTAGCGTCTACTCACGAGCAGTACTTC. It is translated as CATSRSTTLASTHEQYF.

The chain recombines TRBV7-2 with TRBJ1-1; D possibly corresponds to TRBD1 (5 bases). The CDR3 runs to 16 residues. Trimming removed 5 bases at V and 4 bases at J, with 20 bases between. Germline-derived CDR1 and CDR2 are SGHTA and FQGNSA. CDR3 residues: CASSRDVRSSSTEAFF. In DNA, the CDR3 is TGTGCCAGCAGCCGGGACGTCCGAAGTTCGAGCACTGAAGCTTTCTTT.